The rows below give T cell receptor beta chains drawn from one sample of a study of blood T cells in healthy people across ages. TCRdb analysed the 5' RACE reads with MiXCR anew, one entry per CDR3 protein. The table shows hundreds of thousands of distinct CDR3 sequences, with around a quarter occurring only once. The same sample was also studied in work on T cells of mothers and their children.

What was sequenced was blood. The receptors originated from a boy aged 5 to 17 in good health. Each CDR3 is given with its conserved first and last residue. The order of the fields is clone size, D gene, J gene, V gene, CDR3 DNA, CDR3 protein. D genes are given only for firm matches. Size values are once, few and many counts, or a class for expanded clones, and some rows have none.

abundance: -; d_gene: -; j_gene: TRBJ2-1; v_gene: TRBV11-2; CDR3nt: TGTGCCAGCACCCAAACGGGGGCGGGGGCCCTTTTCTCCTACAATGAGCAGTTCTTC; CDR3aa: CASTQTGAGALFSYNEQFF
abundance: few; d_gene: -; j_gene: TRBJ2-6; v_gene: TRBV6-1; CDR3nt: TGTGCCAGCAGTGAGGCGGGGGCGGGGGCCAACGTCCTGGCTTTC; CDR3aa: CASSEAGAGANVLAF
abundance: -; d_gene: TRBD1; j_gene: TRBJ1-4; v_gene: TRBV5-1; CDR3nt: TGCGCCAGCAGCTCCGTAGGGGGACAGTTTAATGAAAAACTGTTTTTT; CDR3aa: CASSSVGGQFNEKLFF
abundance: few; d_gene: TRBD2; j_gene: TRBJ2-5; v_gene: TRBV5-1; CDR3nt: TGCGCCAGCAGCCTAATCCCCGCTAGCGGGGGAGCTAGTAGGTACCAAGAGACCCAGTACTTC; CDR3aa: CASSLIPASGGASRYQETQYF
abundance: -; d_gene: -; j_gene: TRBJ2-1; v_gene: TRBV11-1; CDR3nt: TGTGCTAGCAGCGGGCGGGGCGGGTCCTACTACAATGAGCAGTTCTTC; CDR3aa: CASSGRGGSYYNEQFF
abundance: -; d_gene: -; j_gene: TRBJ2-5; v_gene: TRBV12-3/TRBV12-4; CDR3nt: TGTGCCTGCACCTCGGGACAGCGGGGAGAGACCCAGTACTTC; CDR3aa: CACTSGQRGETQYF
abundance: few; d_gene: -; j_gene: TRBJ1-4; v_gene: TRBV27; CDR3nt: TGTGCCAGTTCAGGGTCTGTTAATGAAAAACTGTTTTTT; CDR3aa: CASSGSVNEKLFF
abundance: -; d_gene: -; j_gene: TRBJ1-1; v_gene: TRBV3-1; CDR3nt: TGTGCCAGCAGCTTACGGAACGTGGGGACTGAAGCTTTCTTT; CDR3aa: CASSLRNVGTEAFF
abundance: few; d_gene: -; j_gene: TRBJ2-7; v_gene: TRBV7-6; CDR3nt: TGTGCCAGCAGCTTAGACGAGGACCCCTACGAGCAGTACTTC; CDR3aa: CASSLDEDPYEQYF
abundance: few; d_gene: -; j_gene: TRBJ2-5; v_gene: TRBV28; CDR3nt: TGTGCCAGCAGTCCCCTGGGAGAAGGGGTTCACCAAGAGACCCAGTACTTC; CDR3aa: CASSPLGEGVHQETQYF
abundance: -; d_gene: TRBD2; j_gene: TRBJ2-5; v_gene: TRBV10-3; CDR3nt: TGTGCCATCAGTGAGTCGACTAGCGGGGGGGAGACCCAGTACTTC; CDR3aa: CAISESTSGGETQYF
abundance: -; d_gene: -; j_gene: TRBJ1-6; v_gene: TRBV6-1; CDR3nt: TGTGCCAGCAGTGAATACGGGGGCCCGTCCCTCTCCTATAATTCACCCCTCCACTTT; CDR3aa: CASSEYGGPSLSYNSPLHF
abundance: -; d_gene: TRBD1; j_gene: TRBJ2-5; v_gene: TRBV7-9; CDR3nt: TGTGCCAGCAGCTCACAGGGGCTAGGGGAGACCCAGTACTTC; CDR3aa: CASSSQGLGETQYF
abundance: -; d_gene: TRBD1; j_gene: TRBJ1-6; v_gene: TRBV5-1; CDR3nt: TGCGCCAGCACAAGAAGCGGACAGGGTAATTCACCCCTCCACTTT; CDR3aa: CASTRSGQGNSPLHF
abundance: many; d_gene: -; j_gene: TRBJ2-3; v_gene: TRBV6-2/TRBV6-3; CDR3nt: TGTGCCAGCAGAAATAGAAAGGTGGCAGATACGCAGTATTTT; CDR3aa: CASRNRKVADTQYF
abundance: -; d_gene: -; j_gene: TRBJ1-2; v_gene: TRBV15; CDR3nt: TGTGCCACCAGCAGGGACAACTATGGCTACACCTTC; CDR3aa: CATSRDNYGYTF
abundance: -; d_gene: -; j_gene: TRBJ2-1; v_gene: TRBV29-1; CDR3nt: TGCAGCGTTGGACTTACGAGCCTCTCCTACAATGAGCAGTTCTTC; CDR3aa: CSVGLTSLSYNEQFF
abundance: few; d_gene: TRBD2; j_gene: TRBJ2-5; v_gene: TRBV27; CDR3nt: TGTGCCAGCAGCCCCCCCCGGCGAGGTAGCGGGGGGATCGAGACCCAGTACTTC; CDR3aa: CASSPPRRGSGGIETQYF
abundance: -; d_gene: -; j_gene: TRBJ1-4; v_gene: TRBV23-1; CDR3nt: TGCGCCAGCAGTCAAATTCAAAAACTGTTTTTT; CDR3aa: CASSQIQKLFF
abundance: few; d_gene: -; j_gene: TRBJ2-7; v_gene: TRBV6-1; CDR3nt: TGTGCCAGCAGTGATTACCAGGACACCTACGAGCAGTACTTC; CDR3aa: CASSDYQDTYEQYF
abundance: -; d_gene: -; j_gene: TRBJ1-3; v_gene: TRBV7-2; CDR3nt: TGTGCCAGCAGCCCCAAGGTCACCGGGGGGCAAGGAAACACCATATATTTT; CDR3aa: CASSPKVTGGQGNTIYF
abundance: -; d_gene: -; j_gene: TRBJ1-2; v_gene: TRBV10-3; CDR3nt: TGTGCCATCAGGGGTTCCCATGCGGAAGGCTACACCTTC; CDR3aa: CAIRGSHAEGYTF
abundance: few; d_gene: TRBD2; j_gene: TRBJ2-3; v_gene: TRBV11-2; CDR3nt: TGTGCCAGCAGCCATAGCGGGGGGAGCGCAGATACGCAGTATTTT; CDR3aa: CASSHSGGSADTQYF
abundance: -; d_gene: -; j_gene: TRBJ2-7; v_gene: TRBV12-3/TRBV12-4; CDR3nt: TGTGCCAGCAGTTTTATCAGGGGCGGAAGGGACGAGCAGTACTTC; CDR3aa: CASSFIRGGRDEQYF
abundance: few; d_gene: TRBD1; j_gene: TRBJ1-2; v_gene: TRBV11-2; CDR3nt: TGTGCCAGCAGCTTGGGGACAGGGAAGAACTATGGCTACACCTTC; CDR3aa: CASSLGTGKNYGYTF
abundance: -; d_gene: TRBD2; j_gene: TRBJ2-7; v_gene: TRBV10-3; CDR3nt: TGTGCCATCAGTGGCGGGGGAACCTACTACGAGCAGTACTTC; CDR3aa: CAISGGGTYYEQYF
abundance: -; d_gene: -; j_gene: TRBJ2-2; v_gene: TRBV6-4; CDR3nt: TGTGCCTCAGCCACAGAAGAATTCGGGGAGCTGTTTTTT; CDR3aa: CASATEEFGELFF